A single sample gave rise to the 18 T cell receptor beta chains below, sequenced in a study of fetal regulatory T cell absence and autoimmunity. Repertoires were generated with immunoSEQ multiplex PCR, while TCRdb's copy carries only in-frame clones and drops some. Among around 100,000 clones listed, about 78% were seen once. Specimen: pancreas tissue. The origin of the receptors is a male donor with IPEX syndrome.

For this clone: Additional DNA sequences in this sample encode the identical CDR3. V gene TRBV5-4 combines with J gene TRBJ2-5; TRBD2 is a possible D gene (7 bases). Germline CDR1 and CDR2: SGHNT and YYREEE (reference sequence). Deletions cut 7 bases from V and 2 bases from J, with 15 bases between. The CDR3 spans 14 residues. The chain's CDR3 is CASSQRGGQETQYF. The CDR3 bases are TGTGCCAGCTCTCAAAGGGGGGGACAAGAGACCCAGTACTTC.

This CDR3 is CAWSPPGQANTEAFF. For the CDR3, the DNA is TGTGCCTGGAGCCCGCCGGGACAGGCGAACACTGAAGCTTTCTTT. The genes are TRBV30 and TRBJ1-1, with 8 bases identical to TRBD1. Looked up from germline, CDR1 is GTSNPN and CDR2 is SVGIG (reference sequence). CDR3 length: 15 residues. V was pared by 3 bases and J by 1 base, with 7 bases of the junction left unmatched.

CDR3 coding DNA: TGTGCCAGCAGGAGCGGGAGAAACGAGCAGTACTTC. It encodes CASRSGRNEQYF. The chain has TRBV5-5 and TRBJ2-7; 8 positions match TRBD2. The CDR3 runs 12 residues. V shed 5 bases, J shed 5 bases, and the junction held 3 bases outside the gene matches. Germline assignment: CDR1 SGHKS and CDR2 YYEKEE (reference sequence).

In its sample, this clone was seen once. The chain is built from TRBV27 and TRBJ2-7, with TRBD2 identical over 14 bases. The germline CDR1 and CDR2 sequences are MNHEY and SMNVEV (reference sequence). After removal of 7 bases from V and 5 bases from J, the junction contained 7 bases not matched to a gene. This CDR3 spans 15 amino acids. CDR3 in amino acids: CASNAGLAGVHEQYF. The CDR3 DNA reads as TGTGCCAGCAACGCGGGACTAGCGGGAGTCCACGAGCAGTACTTC.

The rearrangement uses TRBV5-4 and TRBJ2-3; 8 nucleotides align to TRBD2. The junction had 4 bases not matched to a gene; V was cut back by 7 bases and J by 3 bases. The germline V gene encodes CDR1 SGHNT and CDR2 YYREEE (reference sequence). The CDR3 consists of 13 residues. CDR3 in amino acids: CASQAGATDTQYF. CDR3 coding DNA: TGTGCCAGCCAAGCGGGAGCGACAGATACGCAGTATTTT.

This chain connects TRBV5-4 to TRBJ2-3; a weak D match, TRBD1 (6 bases). Germline CDR1 reads SGHNT; CDR2 reads YYREEE (reference sequence). CDR3 size: 14 residues. The ends were cut back, 4 bases at V and 2 bases at J, with 11 bases in the middle. The CDR3, as DNA: TGTGCCAGCAGCCTGGACAGCCCCACAGATACGCAGTATTTT. This sequence encodes CASSLDSPTDTQYF. Drawing the rest from reference TRBV5-4 and TRBJ2-3, the complete variable domain is ETGVTQSPTHLIKTRGQQVTLRCSSQSGHNTVSWYQQALGQGPQFIFQYYREEENGRGNFPPRFSGLQFPNYSSELNVNALELDDSALYLCASSLDSPTDTQYFGPGTRLTVL.

This sequence joins TRBV11-2 and TRBJ2-1; TRBD2 aligns across 13 bases. CDR3 length: 16 residues. The V and J ends lost 1 base and 5 bases, in that order; junction bases with no gene match: 2. Germline-derived CDR1 and CDR2 are SGHAT and FQNNGV. The CDR3 sequence is CASSLAGLAGDNEQFF. For the CDR3, the DNA is TGTGCCAGCAGCTTAGCCGGACTAGCGGGGGACAATGAGCAGTTCTTC. Looking up the rest from reference TRBV11-2 and TRBJ2-1 gives the full variable domain: EAGVAQSPRYKIIEKRQSVAFWCNPISGHATLYWYQQILGQGPKLLIQFQNNGVVDDSQLPKDRFSAERLKGVDSTLKIQPAKLEDSAVYLCASSLAGLAGDNEQFFGPGTRLTVL.

The gene calls are TRBV11-2 and TRBJ1-2; D remains unclear. The V end lost 0 bases, the J end lost 8 bases, and 13 bases lay between the germline ends. Germline V gene lookup returns CDR1 SGHAT and CDR2 FQNNGV. The CDR3 is 14 amino acids. CDR3 sequence (DNA): TGTGCCAGCAGCTTAGATCACGGGGTCAGGGGCTACACCTTC. Translation: CASSLDHGVRGYTF.

V and J are TRBV6-6 and TRBJ2-7; D might be TRBD2 (6 bases). Germline CDR1 MNHNY, CDR2 SVGAGI (reference sequence). V lost 4 bases, J lost 5 bases, and 18 bases lay in between. This CDR3 is 15 amino acids long. CDR3 residues: CASSSPLADFDEQYF. DNA of the CDR3: TGTGCCAGCAGTTCCCCTTTAGCGGATTTCGACGAGCAGTACTTC.

This chain joins TRBV19 and TRBJ2-5; D is perhaps TRBD1 (5 bases). Trimming removed 6 bases at V and 3 bases at J, with 11 bases between. The length of the CDR3 is 13 residues. In germline, CDR1 is LNHDA, CDR2 SQIVND (reference sequence). The CDR3 sequence is CASSQTDEETQYF. The DNA of the CDR3 is TGTGCCAGTAGCCAGACAGACGAAGAGACCCAGTACTTC.

CDR3 in amino acids: CASSPIAANTGELFF. The CDR3 nucleotides are TGTGCCAGCAGCCCAATAGCGGCGAACACCGGGGAGCTGTTTTTT. This chain uses TRBV7-9 with TRBJ2-2; possibly TRBD2 for D (6 bases). The CDR3 extends over 15 amino acids. Germline V gives CDR1 SEHNR, CDR2 FQNEAQ (reference sequence). The germline V and J ends were trimmed by 5 bases and 0 bases, with 10 bases remaining between them.

A few counts support this clone. This chain uses TRBV7-9 with TRBJ2-1; 7 bases line up with TRBD1. V shed 4 bases and J 4 bases; nucleotides not matched to a gene: 10. The CDR3 is 16 amino acids. Germline V gene lookup returns CDR1 SEHNR and CDR2 FQNEAQ (reference sequence). The CDR3 nucleotides read TGTGCCAGCAGCTCGAGGTCCAGGGGGACATACAATGAGCAGTTCTTC. It codes for CASSSRSRGTYNEQFF.

V and J are TRBV4-1 and TRBJ2-3; possible D gene TRBD2, 6 bases. CDR1 and CDR2 from the germline V gene are MGHRA and YSYEKL. The CDR3 consists of 17 residues. V was cut by 0 bases and J by 2 bases, with 15 bases left in between. The CDR3: CASSQEGSGGPTDTQYF. CDR3 in DNA: TGCGCCAGCAGCCAAGAGGGTAGCGGAGGTCCCACAGATACGCAGTATTTT.

V and J are TRBV11-2 and TRBJ2-1; D unresolved. Trimming cost V 1 base and J 8 bases, with 12 bases left between them. The CDR3 length is 14 residues. The germline V gene encodes CDR1 SGHAT and CDR2 FQNNGV. The CDR3, as DNA: TGTGCCAGCAGCTTAGGAGTTTTCTCCCATGAGCAGTTCTTC. It yields the protein CASSLGVFSHEQFF.

This clone occurred a few times. The chain recombines TRBV6-5 with TRBJ2-3; 8 positions match TRBD2. Germline CDR1 is MNHEY and CDR2 is SVGAGI. This CDR3 has 13 residues. The trim removed 6 bases at V and 2 bases at J, leaving 1 base unmatched. The CDR3 spells CASRAGDTDTQYF. The CDR3 DNA follows: TGTGCCAGCAGAGCGGGGGACACAGATACGCAGTATTTT.

The chain carries TRBV6-5 and TRBJ2-7, with no clear D. CDR1 and CDR2 (germline): MNHEY, SVGAGI. The CDR3 is 10 amino acids. V lost 1 base to trimming and J lost 5 bases, with 0 bases between them. In DNA form, the CDR3 reads TGTGCCAGCAGTTACTACGAGCAGTACTTC. The encoded protein is CASSYYEQYF.

In this sample, this clone turned up once. This chain joins TRBV5-5 and TRBJ2-1, with TRBD2 matching over 11 bases. The J segment lost 0 bases and the V segment lost 4 bases, leaving 12 bases of the junction unmatched. Germline CDR1 is SGHKS and CDR2 is YYEKEE (reference sequence). The CDR3 covers 19 residues. CDR3 nucleotides: TGTGCCAGCAGCAACCCGGTGCTAGCGGGGGGCCGCTCCTACAATGAGCAGTTCTTC. This translates into CASSNPVLAGGRSYNEQFF.

CDR3 nucleotide sequence: TGCGCCAGCAGTGCCGTATCCGGGACAGAGAACACCGGGGAGCTGTTTTTT. Encoded protein: CASSAVSGTENTGELFF. J is TRBJ2-2 and V is TRBV10-1; 7 bases are a match to TRBD1. Germline CDR1 and CDR2: WNHNN and SYGVQD (reference sequence). The CDR3 consists of 17 residues. V was pared by 4 bases and J by 1 base, with 9 bases of the junction left unmatched.